This entry lists 24 T cell receptor beta chains sequenced from one sample in a study of cytomegalovirus exposure and HLA in healthy donors. The PCR contained 60 Vbeta and 13 Jbeta primers. Profiled with immunoSEQ multiplex PCR; TCRdb holds only in-frame clones, not every one. Of approximately 200,000 clones in the sample, more than 65% are singletons; the top ten hold roughly 2.8%. The sequencing sample was made of PBMCs. These receptor sequences come from a woman in her twenties or thirties in good health and CMV-seropositive.

DNA for the CDR3: TGTGCCAGTAGTCGGGGTGGCCAAAACATTCAGTACTTC. This codes for CASSRGGQNIQYF. The chain has TRBV19 and TRBJ2-4, with D perhaps TRBD2 (5 bases). CDR1 is LNHDA, CDR2 SQIVND, per germline (reference sequence). The CDR3 has 13 amino acids. With 5 bases removed from V and 5 bases from J, the gap between germline ends came to 10 bases.

The genes are TRBV28 and TRBJ2-1; TRBD2 matches at 13 bases. CDR1 is MDHEN, CDR2 SYDVKM, per germline. V was clipped by 3 bases and J by 3 bases; unmatched bases: 11. The CDR3 totals 19 residues. The CDR3 sequence: CASSLYLDGTSGNYNEQFF. DNA for the CDR3: TGTGCCAGCAGTTTGTACCTGGACGGGACTAGCGGGAACTACAATGAGCAGTTCTTC. The full variable domain, completed using reference TRBV28 and TRBJ2-1, is DVKVTQSSRYLVKRTGEKVFLECVQDMDHENMFWYRQDPGLGLRLIYFSYDVKMKEKGDIPEGYSVSREKKERFSLILESASTNQTSMYLCASSLYLDGTSGNYNEQFFGPGTRLTVL.

The chain employs TRBV5-6 and TRBJ1-6, with D uncertain. The CDR3 spans 12 residues. V lost 2 bases and J lost 13, with 10 bases in between. Germline CDR1 is SGHDT and CDR2 is YYEEEE. CDR3 residues: CASSFRYAPLHF. CDR3 nucleotides: TGTGCCAGCAGCTTCCGGTATGCCCCCCTCCACTTT.

The rearrangement links TRBV19 to TRBJ2-2; TRBD2 might be the D (5 bases). Germline CDR1 is LNHDA and CDR2 is SQIVND (reference sequence). V shed 7 bases and J shed 7 bases, with 13 bases lying between them. The CDR3 covers 13 residues. CDR3 sequence: CASTGDRGGELFF. For the CDR3, the DNA is TGTGCCAGTACTGGCGATCGGGGCGGGGAGCTGTTTTTT. Drawing the rest from reference TRBV19 and TRBJ2-2, the complete variable domain is DGGITQSPKYLFRKEGQNVTLSCEQNLNHDAMYWYRQDPGQGLRLIYYSQIVNDFQKGDIAEGYSVSREKKESFPLTVTSAQKNPTAFYLCASTGDRGGELFFGEGSRLTVL.

There are a few counts of this clone. J is TRBJ1-2 and V is TRBV5-1; D gene uncertain. Germline-derived CDR1 and CDR2 are SGHRS and YFSETQ. This CDR3 contains 13 residues. Trimming pared 0 bases from V and 4 bases from J, leaving 7 bases between. The CDR3 coding sequence is TGCGCCAGCAGCTTGGAATCGGGCTATGGCTACACCTTC. Protein: CASSLESGYGYTF.

This clone was counted only a few times. The chain is built from TRBV2 and TRBJ2-2, with D tentatively TRBD2 (6 bases). Trimming cost V 8 bases and J 6 bases, with 13 bases left between them. Germline-derived CDR1 and CDR2 are SNHLY and FYNNEI. There are 13 residues in the CDR3. In nucleotides, the CDR3 is TGTGCCAGCTACTGGGACTCCCCCGGGGAGCTGTTTTTT. Translating it yields CASYWDSPGELFF.

This chain connects TRBV6-1 to TRBJ2-7; 7 bases agree with TRBD1. The CDR3 length is 14 residues. Germline CDR1 is MNHNS and CDR2 is SASEGT. V trimming: 2 bases; J trimming: 12 bases; junction bases outside the gene matches: 13. CDR3 DNA: TGTGCCAGCAGTGAATGGGGGCAGGGGGAAGCAAGGTACTTC. This codes for CASSEWGQGEARYF.

The rearrangement joins TRBV2 to TRBJ2-6; weak D call: TRBD2 (6 bases). CDR3 size: 14 residues. Trimming pared 4 bases from V and 2 bases from J, leaving 6 bases between. Germline CDR1 SNHLY, CDR2 FYNNEI. CDR3 sequence: CASSGLAGANVLTF. The CDR3 DNA is TGTGCCAGCAGTGGACTAGCTGGGGCCAACGTCCTGACTTTC.

The V and J genes are TRBV5-5 and TRBJ2-7, with a possible D match to TRBD1 (6 bases). Germline-derived CDR1 and CDR2 are SGHKS and YYEKEE (reference sequence). V lost 1 base to trimming and J lost 1 base, with 21 bases between them. The CDR3 totals 18 residues. The CDR3 sequence is CASSLTIPGGSGSYEQYF. The CDR3 DNA sequence: TGTGCCAGCAGCTTGACCATACCTGGGGGCTCCGGTTCCTACGAGCAGTACTTC.

The chain links TRBV5-1 to TRBJ2-5; D might be TRBD2 (6 bases). This CDR3 is built from 15 residues. The germline CDR1 and CDR2 sequences are SGHRS and YFSETQ. Trimming left V 0 bases short and J 3 bases short, with 12 bases between. Here the CDR3 reads CASSLGGQREETQYF. In DNA form, the CDR3 reads TGCGCCAGCAGCTTGGGGGGCCAGCGGGAAGAGACCCAGTACTTC.

This chain uses TRBV5-4 with TRBJ2-3; D possibly corresponds to TRBD2 (7 bases). The CDR3 contains 17 residues. CDR1 and CDR2 from the germline V gene are SGHNT and YYREEE (reference sequence). Trimming stripped 0 bases from V and 4 bases from J, with 18 bases between. The CDR3, as DNA: TGTGCCAGCAGCTTGGCTGGGGCGGGGGCGAGCCCAGATACGCAGTATTTT. It translates to CASSLAGAGASPDTQYF. Full variable domain (outside the CDR3, taken from reference TRBV5-4 and TRBJ2-3): ETGVTQSPTHLIKTRGQQVTLRCSSQSGHNTVSWYQQALGQGPQFIFQYYREEENGRGNFPPRFSGLQFPNYSSELNVNALELDDSALYLCASSLAGAGASPDTQYFGPGTRLTVL.

This clone was counted a few times. The chain carries TRBV6-5 and TRBJ2-2; TRBD1 might be the D (6 bases). This CDR3 contains 14 residues. CDR1 MNHEY and CDR2 SVGAGI come from the germline V gene. The V gene lost 6 bases and the J gene lost 5 bases, with 13 bases spanning the gap. The CDR3, as DNA: TGTGCCAGCAGGACAGGTTGGAGTACCGGGGAGCTGTTTTTT. Encoded protein: CASRTGWSTGELFF.

The chain employs TRBV28 and TRBJ2-7; 13 bases line up with TRBD2. Germline V gene sequence: CDR1 MDHEN, CDR2 SYDVKM. The CDR3 extends over 16 amino acids. J was trimmed by 6 bases and V by 5 bases; bases with no gene match: 10. The CDR3 loop reads CASSTSGRAYSSEQYF. The CDR3 DNA follows: TGTGCCAGCAGTACTAGCGGGAGGGCATATTCGAGCGAGCAGTACTTC.

V usage is TRBV2 and J usage is TRBJ1-5; D is possibly TRBD1 (6 bases). CDR1 is SNHLY, CDR2 FYNNEI, per germline. V lost 3 bases and J 3 bases, leaving 12 bases between the germline ends. The CDR3 has 15 amino acids. For the CDR3, the DNA is TGTGCCAGCAGTGATGGGGGGGCAATCAATCAGCCCCAGCATTTT. Its translation is CASSDGGAINQPQHF.

This chain connects TRBV5-3 to TRBJ2-3; a possible D gene is TRBD2 (6 bases). TRBV5-3 is an ORF, and what it does is uncertain. The CDR3 sequence is 16 residues long. The ends were cut back, 5 bases at V and 1 base at J, with 17 bases in the middle. The CDR3 nucleotides read TGTGCCAGAAGTAACCTGGGCGGGACGGGCACAGATACGCAGTATTTT. Its protein is CARSNLGGTGTDTQYF.

The rearrangement links TRBV5-6 to TRBJ2-5; 12 bases map to TRBD2. Germline lookup yields CDR1 SGHDT and CDR2 YYEEEE. The length of the CDR3 is 16 residues. V shed 4 bases, J shed 2 bases, and the junction held 6 bases outside the gene matches. In DNA form, the CDR3 reads TGTGCCAGCAGCCCTCGACTAGCGGGAGCGCAAGAGACCCAGTACTTC. Protein: CASSPRLAGAQETQYF.

The genes are TRBV6-5 and TRBJ2-3; 9 bases align to TRBD2. CDR1 and CDR2 from the germline V gene are MNHEY and SVGAGI. CDR3 length: 16 amino acids. Unmatched junction bases numbered 1, after V lost 0 bases and J lost 0 bases. The CDR3, as DNA: TGTGCCAGCAGTTACTCTAGCGGGGGTAGCACAGATACGCAGTATTTT. Translating gives CASSYSSGGSTDTQYF.

The rearrangement uses TRBV6-1 and TRBJ1-2; the match to TRBD1 covers 9 bases. The CDR3 runs to 13 residues. In germline, CDR1 is MNHNS, CDR2 SASEGT. V shed 5 bases and J 7 bases; nucleotides not matched to a gene: 5. In DNA, the CDR3 is TGTGCCAGCAGTTGGGACAGGGTTTCTGGCTACACCTTC. Protein: CASSWDRVSGYTF.

The rearrangement joins TRBV19 to TRBJ2-7, with 11 bases matching TRBD1. The germline CDR1 and CDR2 sequences are LNHDA and SQIVND (reference sequence). The J segment lost 4 bases and the V segment lost 5 bases, leaving 7 bases of the junction unmatched. CDR3 length: 15 residues. The CDR3: CASSSTGTGGYEQYF. The CDR3 DNA sequence: TGTGCCAGTAGTTCAACCGGGACAGGGGGTTACGAGCAGTACTTC.

The rearrangement joins TRBV14 to TRBJ2-3; D possibly corresponds to TRBD2 (6 bases). Germline CDR1 reads SGHDN; CDR2 reads FVKESK. Trimming cost V 0 bases and J 0 bases, with 10 bases left between them. The CDR3 loop spans 16 amino acids. Written as DNA, the CDR3 is TGTGCCAGCAGCCAAGATAGACTAGGGAGCACAGATACGCAGTATTTT. This codes for CASSQDRLGSTDTQYF.

The chain carries TRBV11-2 and TRBJ2-5; 8 nucleotides align to TRBD2. The CDR3 sequence is 16 residues long. V was clipped by 7 bases and J by 5 bases; unmatched bases: 15. Germline V gives CDR1 SGHAT, CDR2 FQNNGV. Here the CDR3 reads CASTPDIGGRRETQYF. Written as DNA, the CDR3 is TGTGCCAGCACCCCTGATATAGGCGGGAGGAGGGAGACCCAGTACTTC. Filled out from reference TRBV11-2 and TRBJ2-5, the complete variable domain reads EAGVAQSPRYKIIEKRQSVAFWCNPISGHATLYWYQQILGQGPKLLIQFQNNGVVDDSQLPKDRFSAERLKGVDSTLKIQPAKLEDSAVYLCASTPDIGGRRETQYFGPGTRLLVL.

The rearrangement uses TRBV6-4 and TRBJ2-3; D is perhaps TRBD1 (7 bases). The V and J ends lost 4 bases and 5 bases respectively, with 13 bases between them. This CDR3 contains 14 residues. Germline lookup yields CDR1 MRHNA and CDR2 SNTAGT. Here the CDR3 DNA reads TGTGCCAGCAGTGTCCAGGGGGGTGTAGATACGCAGTATTTT. Its translation: CASSVQGGVDTQYF.

The CDR3 is CASSLRGGGTEAFF. The CDR3 DNA is TGTGCCAGCAGCTTAAGAGGGGGGGGAACTGAAGCTTTCTTT. The chain has TRBV21-1 and TRBJ1-1. TRBV21-1 is noted as a pseudogene. This CDR3 region has 14 residues.

V usage is TRBV27 and J usage is TRBJ2-7; 11 bases fit TRBD1. This CDR3 is 14 amino acids long. Germline V gene data show CDR1 as MNHEY and CDR2 as SMNVEV (reference sequence). V shed 6 bases and J 4 bases; nucleotides not matched to a gene: 5. The CDR3 reads CASRPGQGVYEQYF. The CDR3, as DNA: TGTGCCAGCAGACCGGGACAGGGGGTGTACGAGCAGTACTTC.